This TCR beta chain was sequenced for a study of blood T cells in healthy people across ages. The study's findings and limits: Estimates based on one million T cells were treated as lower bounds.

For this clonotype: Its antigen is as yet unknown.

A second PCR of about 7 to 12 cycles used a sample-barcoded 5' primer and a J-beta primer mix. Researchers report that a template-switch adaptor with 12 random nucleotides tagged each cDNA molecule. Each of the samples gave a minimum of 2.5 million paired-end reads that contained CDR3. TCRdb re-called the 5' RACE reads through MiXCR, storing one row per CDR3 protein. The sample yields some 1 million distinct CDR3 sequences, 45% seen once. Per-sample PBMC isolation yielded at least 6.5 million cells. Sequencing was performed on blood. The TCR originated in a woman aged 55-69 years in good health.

In DNA form, the CDR3 reads TGTGCCAGCTCACCACTAGCGGGAGGGCCAGTAGCCAAAAACATTCAGTACTTC. Translated, it gives CASSPLAGGPVAKNIQYF. The chain couples TRBV18 to TRBJ2-4, with 11 bases that match TRBD2. Germline V gene data show CDR1 as KGHSH and CDR2 as LQKENI. The CDR3 length is 18 residues. V shed 1 base and J 0 bases; nucleotides not matched to a gene: 5.